This entry features one T cell receptor (beta chain) sequence. This sample was taken from a study of identical twins. Germline assignment: CDR1 SGHTA and CDR2 FQGNSA. CDR3 length: 15 amino acids. The J segment lost 0 bases and the V segment lost 5 bases, leaving 6 bases of the junction unmatched. MiXCR, run by TCRdb on the 5' RACE reads, gives a single entry per CDR3 protein. The table has around 280,000 distinct CDR3 sequences, around 8.8% seen once. Another study also made use of these data, one on yellow fever vaccine responses in identical twins.

The chain is built from TRBV7-2 and TRBJ2-5; 7 bases line up with TRBD2. Material: memory (CD45RO+) T cells sorted from blood. The sequence derives from a woman in her late teens or twenties in good health. The CDR3, as DNA: TGTGCCAGCAGCGAGCGGGGAGGGGACCAAGAGACCCAGTACTTC. This sequence encodes CASSERGGDQETQYF. The full variable domain, in which reference TRBV7-2 and TRBJ2-5 provide the parts outside the CDR3, is GAGVSQSPSNKVTEKGKDVELRCDPISGHTALYWYRQSLGQGLEFLIYFQGNSAPDKSGLPSDRFSAERTGGSVSTLTIQRTQQEDSAVYLCASSERGGDQETQYFGPGTRLLVL.